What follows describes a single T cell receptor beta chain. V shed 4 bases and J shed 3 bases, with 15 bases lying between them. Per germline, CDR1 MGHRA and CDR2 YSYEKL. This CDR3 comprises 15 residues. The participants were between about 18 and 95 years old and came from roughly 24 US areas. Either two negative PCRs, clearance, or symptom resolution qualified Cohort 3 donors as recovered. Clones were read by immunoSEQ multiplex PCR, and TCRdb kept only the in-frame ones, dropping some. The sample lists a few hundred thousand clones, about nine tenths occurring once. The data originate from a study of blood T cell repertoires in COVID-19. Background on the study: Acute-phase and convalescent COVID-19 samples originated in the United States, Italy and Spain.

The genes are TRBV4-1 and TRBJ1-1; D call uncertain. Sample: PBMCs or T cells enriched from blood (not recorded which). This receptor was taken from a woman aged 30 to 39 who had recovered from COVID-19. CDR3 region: CASSRSVSAHTEAFF. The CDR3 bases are TGCGCCAGCAGCCGAAGTGTTTCTGCGCACACTGAAGCTTTCTTT.